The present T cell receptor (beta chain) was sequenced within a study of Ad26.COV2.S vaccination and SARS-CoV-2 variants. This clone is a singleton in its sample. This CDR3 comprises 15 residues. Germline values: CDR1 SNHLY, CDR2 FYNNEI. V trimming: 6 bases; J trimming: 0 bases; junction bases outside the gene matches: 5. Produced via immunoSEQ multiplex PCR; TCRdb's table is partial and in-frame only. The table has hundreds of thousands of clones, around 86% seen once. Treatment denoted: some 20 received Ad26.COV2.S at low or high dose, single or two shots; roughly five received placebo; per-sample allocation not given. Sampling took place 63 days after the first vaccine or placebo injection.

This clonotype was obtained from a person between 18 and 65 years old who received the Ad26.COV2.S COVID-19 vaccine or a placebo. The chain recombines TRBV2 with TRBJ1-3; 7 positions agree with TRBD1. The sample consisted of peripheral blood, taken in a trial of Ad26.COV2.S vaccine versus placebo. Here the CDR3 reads CASRGTVYSGNTIYF. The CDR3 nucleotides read TGTGCCAGCAGAGGGACAGTCTACTCTGGAAACACCATATATTTT.